Listed here are 27 T cell receptor beta chains from one sample, sequenced in a study of beta chain features in type 1 diabetes. The antigens for these receptors are not known. As every portion of the isolated RNA was reverse transcribed, the sequencing read expressed TCRB transcripts. Sequencing was performed with immunoSEQ multiplex PCR; in TCRdb, only in-frame clones are kept and a portion is missing. The sample records 600,000 or so clones, about 14% being singletons. General observations from the study: TCRB CDR3 length was moderately but significantly reduced in all four CD4+ subsets of Type 1 diabetes patients.

The sample comprised naive CD4+ T cells from blood. The receptor set was obtained from a man between 18 and 29 years old with type 1 diabetes.

The chain joins TRBV4-1 to TRBJ1-5; D gene unclear. V was trimmed by 3 bases and J by 0 bases, leaving 12 bases between them. Germline lookup yields CDR1 MGHRA and CDR2 YSYEKL. The CDR3 covers 16 residues. CDR3 sequence reads: CASSHRRHDSNQPQHF. CDR3 in DNA: TGCGCCAGCAGCCACCGACGTCATGATAGCAATCAGCCCCAGCATTTT.

The chain combines TRBV27 with TRBJ2-7; 8 bases agree with TRBD1. The CDR3 is 16 amino acids. V trimming: 5 bases; J trimming: 2 bases; junction bases outside the gene matches: 11. The germline CDR1 and CDR2 sequences are MNHEY and SMNVEV (reference sequence). The CDR3 nucleotides are TGTGCCAGCAGTCGCCCCGGGACAGGAAGACCCTACGAGCAGTACTTC. This gives the protein CASSRPGTGRPYEQYF.

Concerning this clone itself: Other DNA sequences of this sample code for an identical CDR3. This rearrangement joins TRBV7-2 to TRBJ2-7; 8 bases are shared with TRBD2. Trimming took 5 bases from V and 5 from J; bases not matched to a gene: 2. From germline, CDR1 is SGHTA and CDR2 FQGNSA. CDR3 length: 12 residues. The CDR3, as DNA: TGTGCCAGCAGCCTTAGCGGGAACGAGCAGTACTTC. It specifies CASSLSGNEQYF.

There are a few counts of this clone. The sample holds other DNA sequences that translate to the same CDR3. This rearrangement joins TRBV5-1 to TRBJ2-5, with D possibly TRBD1 on 6 matching bases. The CDR3 runs to 14 residues. Per germline, CDR1 SGHRS and CDR2 YFSETQ. Trimming took 0 bases from V and 5 from J, leaving 11 bases between them. The DNA for the CDR3 is TGCGCCAGCAGCTTGGGGCAGGGGCAGGAGACCCAGTACTTC. Its translation: CASSLGQGQETQYF.

A word on this clone: The identical CDR3 is also encoded by other nucleotide sequences in the sample. The rearrangement joins TRBV6-5 to TRBJ1-2, with 7 bases lining up with TRBD1. V gave up 0 bases and J gave up 2 bases; unmatched junction bases: 6. This CDR3 is built from 16 residues. Germline CDR1 and CDR2: MNHEY and SVGAGI. CDR3 sequence (DNA): TGTGCCAGCAGTTACTCGACAGGGAGGGGGAACTATGGCTACACCTTC. This codes for CASSYSTGRGNYGYTF.

The chain employs TRBV6-6 and TRBJ2-7; D perhaps matches TRBD2 (6 bases). This CDR3 contains 13 residues. Germline CDR1 and CDR2: MNHNY and SVGAGI (reference sequence). Trimming took 5 bases from V and 0 from J, leaving 8 bases between them. CDR3 bases: TGTGCCAGCAGTACGGGACTCTCCTACGAGCAGTACTTC. Protein product: CASSTGLSYEQYF.

The V and J genes are TRBV28 and TRBJ2-5, with D possibly matching TRBD2 (7 bases). This CDR3 has 14 amino acids. Trimming took 3 bases from V and 5 from J, leaving 13 bases between them. CDR1 is MDHEN and CDR2 is SYDVKM in the germline V gene. DNA of the CDR3: TGTGCCAGCAGTTTGGCCAGGGGAGGGGAGACCCAGTACTTC. Translation gives CASSLARGGETQYF.

This clone was found a few times. For the CDR3, the DNA is TGCGCCAGCAGCCTAGCGGGGGGCCCAGATACGCAGTATTTT. Residues: CASSLAGGPDTQYF. The chain uses TRBV5-1 and TRBJ2-3, with 11 bases identical to TRBD2. V lost 4 bases, J lost 4 bases, and 2 bases stayed unmatched. The germline V gene encodes CDR1 SGHRS and CDR2 YFSETQ. The CDR3 is made up of 14 amino acids.

The chain carries TRBV6-5 and TRBJ2-7; D uncertain. Per germline, CDR1 MNHEY and CDR2 SVGAGI. The V gene lost 4 bases and the J gene lost 4 bases, with 8 bases spanning the gap. The CDR3 has 12 residues. CDR3 residues: CASSSYGYEQYF. The CDR3 bases are TGTGCCAGCAGTTCATACGGATACGAGCAGTACTTC.

This clone was observed a handful of times. The J gene is TRBJ1-1, the V gene TRBV2; TRBD1 matches at 7 bases. The CDR3 has 14 residues. Germline V CDR1 and CDR2: SNHLY, FYNNEI. The trim removed 10 bases at V and 5 bases at J, leaving 13 bases unmatched. CDR3 loop: CAIKSTGRGTEAFF. For the CDR3, the DNA is TGTGCCATCAAATCGACAGGGAGGGGGACTGAAGCTTTCTTT.

The chain joins TRBV28 to TRBJ2-7, with 10 bases identical to TRBD1. Per the germline V gene, CDR1 is MDHEN and CDR2 is SYDVKM. The CDR3 has 14 residues. With V trimmed by 2 bases and J by 5 bases, 3 bases remained unmatched. The DNA of the CDR3 is TGTGCCAGCAGTTTAGGACAGGGGGGCCACGAGCAGTACTTC. It translates to CASSLGQGGHEQYF.

This chain uses TRBV11-3 with TRBJ2-1; 7 bases are a match to TRBD2. This CDR3 spans 15 amino acids. Germline-derived CDR1 and CDR2 are SGHNT and YENEEA. The junction had 2 bases not matched to a gene; V was cut back by 3 bases and J by 0 bases. CDR3 loop: CASSLRESSYNEQFF. CDR3 DNA: TGTGCCAGCAGCTTGCGGGAGAGCTCCTACAATGAGCAGTTCTTC.

This clone has more than one count but fewer than ten. The same CDR3 is also encoded by other DNA sequences in this sample. The chain joins TRBV9 to TRBJ2-3, with 11 bases aligning to TRBD2. The CDR3 is 16 residues long. CDR1 is SGDLS, CDR2 YYNGEE, per germline. V was pared by 3 bases and J by 0 bases, with 3 bases of the junction left unmatched. The CDR3 loop reads CASSAGTSGSTDTQYF. For the CDR3, the DNA is TGTGCCAGCAGCGCCGGGACTAGCGGTAGCACAGATACGCAGTATTTT. Based on the CDR3 plus reference TRBV9 and TRBJ2-3, the full variable domain is DSGVTQTPKHLITATGQRVTLRCSPRSGDLSVYWYQQSLDQGLQFLIQYYNGEERAKGNILERFSAQQFPDLHSELNLSSLELGDSALYFCASSAGTSGSTDTQYFGPGTRLTVL.

This sequence joins TRBV11-2 and TRBJ2-1, with D possibly matching TRBD1 (6 bases). Trimming left V 1 base short and J 12 bases short, with 13 bases between. CDR1 SGHAT and CDR2 FQNNGV come from the germline V gene. The CDR3 sequence is 13 residues long. CDR3: CASSLVAGGLQFF. In DNA, the CDR3 is TGTGCCAGCAGCTTAGTTGCTGGGGGCCTGCAGTTCTTC.

This clone was detected a few times. J is TRBJ2-2 and V is TRBV30; weak D call: TRBD2 (6 bases). The CDR3 totals 13 residues. CDR1 GTSNPN and CDR2 SVGIG come from the germline V gene (reference sequence). The V and J ends lost 5 bases and 6 bases respectively, with 13 bases between them. DNA for the CDR3: TGTGCCTGGGGAGGAGGGAATGCCGGGGAGCTGTTTTTT. Protein: CAWGGGNAGELFF.

This clone was detected only a few times. V is TRBV5-1 and J is TRBJ2-2, with D hard to call. Trimming took 4 bases from V and 1 from J, leaving 11 bases between them. The CDR3 length is 15 residues. In germline, CDR1 is SGHRS, CDR2 YFSETQ. CDR3 in DNA: TGCGCCAGCAGCCCCCGACGAGGGAACACCGGGGAGCTGTTTTTT. It yields the protein CASSPRRGNTGELFF.

V usage is TRBV20-1 and J usage is TRBJ2-5, with D unresolved. Trimming pared 4 bases from V and 4 bases from J, leaving 7 bases between. Germline CDR1 reads DFQATT; CDR2 reads SNEGSKA (reference sequence). This CDR3 spans 11 amino acids. The CDR3 is CSANWRETQYF. CDR3 coding DNA: TGCAGTGCTAACTGGAGAGAGACCCAGTACTTC.

This sequence joins TRBV5-1 and TRBJ2-6, with 8 bases identical to TRBD1. The V gene's germline CDR1 is SGHRS and CDR2 YFSETQ. The CDR3 consists of 18 residues. V was pared by 4 bases and J by 1 base, with 10 bases of the junction left unmatched. CDR3 residues: CASSRTGTGISGANVLTF. In nucleotides, the CDR3 is TGCGCCAGCAGCCGAACCGGGACAGGTATTTCTGGGGCCAACGTCCTGACTTTC.

The chain has TRBV5-6 and TRBJ1-1; D is unclear. V shed 2 bases and J shed 8 bases, with 7 bases lying between them. Per the germline V gene, CDR1 is SGHDT and CDR2 is YYEEEE. CDR3 length: 11 residues. DNA for the CDR3: TGTGCCAGCAGCTTCGAAAAGGAAGCTTTCTTT. Its protein is CASSFEKEAFF. Full variable domain (rest looked up from reference TRBV5-6 and TRBJ1-1): DAGVTQSPTHLIKTRGQQVTLRCSPKSGHDTVSWYQQALGQGPQFIFQYYEEEERQRGNFPDRFSGHQFPNYSSELNVNALLLGDSALYLCASSFEKEAFFGQGTRLTVV.

The chain uses TRBV27 and TRBJ2-3; possible D gene TRBD1, 5 bases. CDR1 MNHEY and CDR2 SMNVEV come from the germline V gene (reference sequence). V lost 2 bases and J 3 bases, leaving 12 bases between the germline ends. This CDR3 is built from 15 residues. The CDR3 here is CASSLARVGTDTQYF. In DNA form, the CDR3 reads TGTGCCAGCAGTTTAGCCAGGGTAGGGACAGATACGCAGTATTTT.

This clone was counted only a few times. This rearrangement joins TRBV6-5 to TRBJ2-1; 10 bases line up with TRBD2. V was clipped by 0 bases and J by 4 bases; unmatched bases: 3. Germline V gene lookup returns CDR1 MNHEY and CDR2 SVGAGI. The CDR3 is 16 residues long. The chain's CDR3 is CASSYSGLAPYNEQFF. The DNA of the CDR3 is TGTGCCAGCAGTTACTCGGGACTAGCGCCGTACAATGAGCAGTTCTTC.

This clone was recorded a few times. The rearrangement links TRBV19 to TRBJ2-1, with TRBD2 identical over 12 bases. CDR1 is LNHDA, CDR2 SQIVND, per germline (reference sequence). V dropped 1 base and J dropped 1; count of bases not matched to a gene: 11. This CDR3 contains 20 residues. CDR3 sequence (DNA): TGTGCCAGTAGTATAGGGAAAAGTCGGCTAGCGGGAGGGTCCTACAATGAGCAGTTCTTC. Amino acid sequence: CASSIGKSRLAGGSYNEQFF.

This clone was seen a handful of times. The CDR3 DNA reads TGTGCCAGCAGCCACGGGGACAGGGATAATAGCAATCAGCCCCAGCATTTT. This encodes CASSHGDRDNSNQPQHF. The gene calls are TRBV7-9 and TRBJ1-5; 9 nucleotides match TRBD1. The CDR3 has 17 amino acids. The germline CDR1 and CDR2 sequences are SEHNR and FQNEAQ (reference sequence). Unmatched junction bases numbered 8, after V lost 5 bases and J lost 0 bases. The entire variable domain, with the rest obtained from reference TRBV7-9 and TRBJ1-5, is as follows: DTGVSQNPRHKITKRGQNVTFRCDPISEHNRLYWYRQTLGQGPEFLTYFQNEAQLEKSRLLSDRFSAERPKGSFSTLEIQRTEQGDSAMYLCASSHGDRDNSNQPQHFGDGTRLSIL.

This clone has just a few counts. This chain links TRBV2 with TRBJ1-1; D is uncertain. Germline lookup yields CDR1 SNHLY and CDR2 FYNNEI. Trimming took off 7 bases at V and 3 bases at J, with 12 bases between the two ends. This CDR3 contains 13 residues. The chain's CDR3 is CASKVPGDTEAFF. As DNA, the CDR3 is TGTGCCAGCAAGGTCCCGGGCGACACTGAAGCTTTCTTT.

This sequence joins TRBV5-1 and TRBJ2-1; D unclear. V gave up 1 base and J gave up 7 bases, with 15 bases separating them. There are 15 residues in the CDR3. Germline V lookup: CDR1 SGHRS, CDR2 YFSETQ. The CDR3 DNA reads TGCGCCAGCAGCTTGATCCGACAACAAGGGAATGAGCAGTTCTTC. Translation: CASSLIRQQGNEQFF.

This chain uses TRBV5-1 with TRBJ1-1, with D perhaps TRBD1 (6 bases). The CDR3 totals 16 residues. V lost 4 bases to trimming and J lost 4 bases, with 20 bases between them. CDR1 SGHRS and CDR2 YFSETQ come from the germline V gene. In DNA form, the CDR3 reads TGCGCCAGCAGCCGGGCCACAATGGGGGACACCACTGAAGCTTTCTTT. It specifies CASSRATMGDTTEAFF.

The chain uses TRBV19 and TRBJ1-2; 8 bases match TRBD1. The CDR3 is 15 amino acids. The junction had 8 bases not matched to a gene; V was cut back by 6 bases and J by 2 bases. From germline, CDR1 is LNHDA and CDR2 SQIVND (reference sequence). CDR3: CASSSRTGMNYGYTF. In nucleotides, the CDR3 is TGTGCCAGTAGCAGTAGGACAGGGATGAACTATGGCTACACCTTC. The full variable domain, completed using reference TRBV19 and TRBJ1-2, is DGGITQSPKYLFRKEGQNVTLSCEQNLNHDAMYWYRQDPGQGLRLIYYSQIVNDFQKGDIAEGYSVSREKKESFPLTVTSAQKNPTAFYLCASSSRTGMNYGYTFGSGTRLTVV.